The clone carrying this TCR beta chain was picked up a small number of times. The data were obtained in a study of T cells after yellow fever vaccination. Trimming removed 6 bases from V and 3 bases from J, with 11 bases in between. CDR1 is MNHEY, CDR2 SVGEGT, per germline. This CDR3 region has 13 residues. The 5'RACE template-switching step produced TCR cDNA and added a universal primer site and UMIs. A single record per CDR3 protein comes from TCRdb applying MiXCR to the 5' RACE reads. Found here are about 94,000 distinct CDR3 sequences, under 9% of them singletons; the top ten hold around 16%. The clonotype was recovered from a young man who received the YFV17D yellow fever vaccine. The chain couples TRBV6-2 or TRBV6-3 to TRBJ1-1; perhaps TRBD1 as D (5 bases). The sample in question was CD8+ T cells not binding an NS4B(214-222) dextramer, sorted from PBMCs, obtained roughly 14 days after the first yellow fever vaccination. CDR3 in amino acids: CASSRDGDTEAFF. The CDR3 DNA reads TGTGCCAGCAGCCGGGACGGTGACACTGAAGCTTTCTTT.